This TCR beta chain appears in the sequencing data of a study of blood T cell repertoires in COVID-19. Looking at the study overall: COVID-19 samples, acute and convalescent, were from the United States, Italy and Spain. From T cells, B-cell-depleted T cells, or PBMCs came the material, which was cDNA or gDNA.

The CDR3 is 14 residues long. The germline V gene has CDR1 MDHEN and CDR2 SYDVKM. The V and J ends lost 7 bases and 2 bases, in that order; junction bases with no gene match: 8. The authors' processing: Amplification of reference gene primers was used by the study to estimate nucleated cell counts. Clones were read by immunoSEQ multiplex PCR, and TCRdb kept only the in-frame ones, dropping some. V and J calls and clone size come straight from that table; D and trimming were deduced from the DNA. The sample includes about 120,000 clones, about 85% seen only once; the top ten take around 4.2%. This chain links TRBV28 with TRBJ2-7; TRBD1 matches 7 bases. The sample comprised peripheral blood. This sequence was found in a man in his sixties with acute or convalescent COVID-19. CDR3: CASTSGTVPYEQYF. Here the CDR3 DNA reads TGTGCCAGCACTTCCGGGACAGTGCCCTACGAGCAGTACTTC.